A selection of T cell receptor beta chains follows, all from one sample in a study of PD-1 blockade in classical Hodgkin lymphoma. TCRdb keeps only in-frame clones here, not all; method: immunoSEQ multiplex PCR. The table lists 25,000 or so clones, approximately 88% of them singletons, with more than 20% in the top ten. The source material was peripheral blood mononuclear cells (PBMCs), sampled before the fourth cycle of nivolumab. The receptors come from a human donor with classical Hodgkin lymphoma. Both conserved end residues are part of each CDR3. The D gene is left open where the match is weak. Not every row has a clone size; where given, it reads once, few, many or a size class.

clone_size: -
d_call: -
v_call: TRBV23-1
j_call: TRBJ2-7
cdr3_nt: TGCGCCAGCAGTATTTCCCGCAGTACCTTCTACGAGCAGTACTTC
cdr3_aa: CASSISRSTFYEQYF

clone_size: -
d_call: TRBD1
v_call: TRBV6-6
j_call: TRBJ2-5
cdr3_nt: TGTGCCAGCAGCACCGGGACAGGGACGGGGACCCAGTACTTC
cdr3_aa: CASSTGTGTGTQYF

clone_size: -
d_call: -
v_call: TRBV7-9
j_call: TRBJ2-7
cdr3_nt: TGTGCCAGTGGGCGCGGTGGGGTATCCTACGAGCAGTACTTC
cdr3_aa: CASGRGGVSYEQYF

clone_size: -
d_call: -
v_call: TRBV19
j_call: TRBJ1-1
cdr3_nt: TGTGCCAGTAGATTGACACCTAAGAACACTGAAGCTTTCTTT
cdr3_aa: CASRLTPKNTEAFF

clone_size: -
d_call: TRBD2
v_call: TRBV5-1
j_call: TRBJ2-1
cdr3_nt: TGCGCCAGCAGCTTGGCCCCACTAGCGGGATATAATGAGCAGTTCTTC
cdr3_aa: CASSLAPLAGYNEQFF

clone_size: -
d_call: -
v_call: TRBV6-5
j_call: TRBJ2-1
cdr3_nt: TGTGCCAGCAGTTACTCCTCAACGGATAAGTTGTTCTTC
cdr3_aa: CASSYSSTDKLFF

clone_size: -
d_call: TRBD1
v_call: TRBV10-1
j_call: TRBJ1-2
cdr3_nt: TGCGCCAGCAGTGAAACGGGACAGGTAACTAACTATGGCTACACCTTC
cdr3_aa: CASSETGQVTNYGYTF

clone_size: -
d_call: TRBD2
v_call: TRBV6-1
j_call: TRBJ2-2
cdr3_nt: TGTGCCAGCAGTGAAGCGCTGGGTAGCGGGAGAGGGACCGGGGAGCTGTTTTTT
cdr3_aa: CASSEALGSGRGTGELFF

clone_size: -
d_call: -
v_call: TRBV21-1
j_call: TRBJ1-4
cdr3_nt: TGTGCCAGCAGCAAAGGGGCTCATTGGGACGGCGAAAAACTGTTTTTT
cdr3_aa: CASSKGAHWDGEKLFF

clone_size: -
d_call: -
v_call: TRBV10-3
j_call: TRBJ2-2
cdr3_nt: TGTGCCATCAGTGGTTACGGAGCCGGGGAGCTGTTTTTT
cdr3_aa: CAISGYGAGELFF

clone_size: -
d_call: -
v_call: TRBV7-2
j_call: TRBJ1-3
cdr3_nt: TGTGCCAGCAGCTTAGGCGGGGGAACTGGAAACACCATATATTTT
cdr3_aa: CASSLGGGTGNTIYF

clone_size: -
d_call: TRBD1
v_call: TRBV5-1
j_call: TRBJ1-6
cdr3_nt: TGCGCCAGCAGCTTGGGGGCAGGGGGAGATAATTCACCCCTCCACTTT
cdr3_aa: CASSLGAGGDNSPLHF

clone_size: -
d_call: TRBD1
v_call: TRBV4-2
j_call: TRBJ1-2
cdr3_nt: TGTGCCAGCAGCCAAGATTCTGGGGCAGGGGGCGGCTACACCTTC
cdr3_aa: CASSQDSGAGGGYTF

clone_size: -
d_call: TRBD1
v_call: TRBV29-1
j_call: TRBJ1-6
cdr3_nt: TGCAGCGTCAGGACAGGGGTTGATTCACCCCTCCACTTT
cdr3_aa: CSVRTGVDSPLHF

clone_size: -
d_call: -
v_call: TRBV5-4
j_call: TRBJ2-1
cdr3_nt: TGTGCCAGCAGCTTGGCCGGAGCCGATGAGCAGTTCTTC
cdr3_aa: CASSLAGADEQFF

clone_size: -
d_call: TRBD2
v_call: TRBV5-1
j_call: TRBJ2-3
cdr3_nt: TGCGCCAGCAGCTACCGACTAGCATCCACAGATACGCAGTATTTT
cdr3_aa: CASSYRLASTDTQYF

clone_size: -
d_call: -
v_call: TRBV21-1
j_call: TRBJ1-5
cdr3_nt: TGTGCCAGCAGCACGCAGGGGGGGGGCAATCAGCCCCAGCATTTT
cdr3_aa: CASSTQGGGNQPQHF

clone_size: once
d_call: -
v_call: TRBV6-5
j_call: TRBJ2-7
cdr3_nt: TGTGCCAGCAGTTACGAACAGGCTACATACGAGCAGTACTTC
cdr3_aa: CASSYEQATYEQYF

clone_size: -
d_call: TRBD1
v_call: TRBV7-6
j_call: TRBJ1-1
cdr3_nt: TGTGCCAGCAGCTTAGGAGGCTGGGACAGGGGCACAGAAGCTTTCTTT
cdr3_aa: CASSLGGWDRGTEAFF

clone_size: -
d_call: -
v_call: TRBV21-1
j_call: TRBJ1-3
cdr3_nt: TGTGCCAGCAGCAAAAAAATACTACACCTGGACACCATATATTTT
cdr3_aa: CASSKKILHLDTIYF

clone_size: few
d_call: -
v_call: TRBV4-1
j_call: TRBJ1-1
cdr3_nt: TGCGCCAGCAGCCCCCAAGATTTCATCGGCCGGGGGACCACTGAAGCTTTCTTT
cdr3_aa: CASSPQDFIGRGTTEAFF

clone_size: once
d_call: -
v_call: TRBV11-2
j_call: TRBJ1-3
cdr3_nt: TGTGCCAGCTCTCCCGGCGGGACCTCTGGAAACACCATATATTTT
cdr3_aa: CASSPGGTSGNTIYF

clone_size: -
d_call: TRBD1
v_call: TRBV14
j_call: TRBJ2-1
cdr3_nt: TGTGCCAGCAGCCAAGAGGGACAGGGGCGGAGGAATGAGCAGTTCTTC
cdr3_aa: CASSQEGQGRRNEQFF

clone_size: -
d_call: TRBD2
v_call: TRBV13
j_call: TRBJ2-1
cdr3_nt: TGTGCCAGCAGCCTCTCTAGCGGGAGGGGGAATGAGCAGTTCTTC
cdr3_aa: CASSLSSGRGNEQFF